Sequencing of this T cell receptor beta chain was carried out in a study of immune cell composition in non-small cell lung cancer. The CDR3 spans 15 residues. Germline lookup yields CDR1 MNHNS and CDR2 SASEGT. With 0 bases removed from V and 3 bases from J, the gap between germline ends came to 12 bases. Normal lung sampling was at least 3 cm from the tumour, as distant as possible. Clones were sequenced by immunoSEQ multiplex PCR, and TCRdb holds only the in-frame ones, with some missing. The table shows more than 15,000 clones, with more than 60% occurring only once. These records were also assigned to another study, of CD4 T cells in lung cancer. Per that paper: Samples were tumor and non-adjacent lung from resected stage I-III patients. Some patients had received nivolumab or pembrolizumab before giving blood. Possibly, some blood-derived responses are in vitro primed naive T cells.

The sequenced material came from non-adjacent lung tissue. The V call is TRBV6-1, the J call TRBJ2-7; the D call may be TRBD1 or TRBD2 (6 bases each). The TCR comes from a human donor with non-small cell lung cancer. CDR3 loop: CASSEAGGGIYEQYF. The CDR3 bases are TGTGCCAGCAGTGAAGCGGGGGGCGGGATCTACGAGCAGTACTTC.